This entry lists 16 T cell receptor beta chains sequenced from one sample in a study of control samples from healthy donors and cancer patients. The method was immunoSEQ multiplex PCR; TCRdb's version includes in-frame clones alone and lacks a portion of them. The sample yields around 110,000 clones, roughly nine tenths seen once. The sample consisted of PBMCs. The receptors were gathered from a woman in her fifties or sixties with colorectal cancer.

The genes are TRBV5-5 and TRBJ1-1; 10 positions agree with TRBD1. Germline values: CDR1 SGHKS, CDR2 YYEKEE (reference sequence). V shed 4 bases and J 5 bases; nucleotides not matched to a gene: 14. The CDR3 has 17 residues. In DNA form, the CDR3 reads TGTGCCAGCAGCCTCGCGCAGCCGGGACAGGGGAGGACTGAAGCTTTCTTT. It yields the protein CASSLAQPGQGRTEAFF.

This sequence joins TRBV7-6 and TRBJ2-6; tentative D call: TRBD1 (6 bases). The CDR3 is 17 residues long. Germline V CDR1 and CDR2: SGHVS, FNYEAQ. Trimming shortened V by 2 bases and J by 1 base, and 12 bases separated the two germline ends. The CDR3 sequence: CASSLRDTRSGANVLTF. The CDR3 DNA reads as TGTGCCAGCAGCTTACGGGACACCAGATCTGGGGCCAACGTCCTGACTTTC.

The chain recombines TRBV15 with TRBJ1-2; the match to TRBD1 covers 8 bases. This CDR3 has 16 residues. Trimming took 5 bases from V and 8 from J; bases not matched to a gene: 16. Per the germline V gene, CDR1 is LNHNV and CDR2 is YYDKDF (reference sequence). The CDR3 region has the DNA TGTGCCACCAGCGGGACCGGTTGGACAGGGTTGGGAGGCTACACCTTC. Translating it yields CATSGTGWTGLGGYTF.

The genes are TRBV7-9 and TRBJ1-1, with no clear D. With 0 bases removed from V and 0 bases from J, the gap between germline ends came to 8 bases. CDR3 length: 15 amino acids. From germline, CDR1 is SEHNR and CDR2 FQNEAQ (reference sequence). The CDR3 region is CASSLAWGLNTEAFF. The CDR3 nucleotides read TGTGCCAGCAGCTTAGCGTGGGGTCTGAACACTGAAGCTTTCTTT.

The J gene is TRBJ1-6, the V gene TRBV13, with TRBD1 matching 7 bases. Germline loops: CDR1 PRHDT, CDR2 FYEKMQ (reference sequence). The CDR3 sequence is 14 residues long. V trimming: 0 bases; J trimming: 10 bases; junction bases outside the gene matches: 3. The CDR3 DNA reads as TGTGCCAGCAGCTTAGGCAGGGGGAGCTCACCCCTCCACTTT. Translated: CASSLGRGSSPLHF.

The rearrangement links TRBV5-4 to TRBJ2-5, with D perhaps TRBD2 (5 bases). CDR1 and CDR2 (germline): SGHNT, YYREEE (reference sequence). V lost 4 bases, J lost 2 bases, and 12 bases lay in between. The CDR3 has 14 amino acids. CDR3 DNA: TGTGCCAGCAGCAGGGAGTCGCTTCAAGAGACCCAGTACTTC. Residues: CASSRESLQETQYF.

A few counts support this clone. The gene calls are TRBV15 and TRBJ1-1; no clear D gene. The V end lost 0 bases, the J end lost 7 bases, and 9 bases lay between the germline ends. Germline V lookup: CDR1 LNHNV, CDR2 YYDKDF (reference sequence). There are 13 residues in the CDR3. The CDR3 DNA sequence: TGTGCCACCAGCAGAGACCTCATCGATGAAGCTTTCTTT. This sequence encodes CATSRDLIDEAFF.

This clone was observed a single time. The chain is built from TRBV7-2 and TRBJ1-2, with TRBD1 as a possible D gene (6 bases). CDR1 and CDR2 from the germline V gene are SGHTA and FQGNSA. The V end was cut by 0 bases, the J end by 4 bases, with 15 bases between. There are 16 residues in the CDR3. Here the CDR3 reads CASSLAFGGHRYGYTF. In nucleotides, the CDR3 is TGTGCCAGCAGCTTAGCGTTTGGGGGGCATCGCTATGGCTACACCTTC.

This rearrangement joins TRBV19 to TRBJ1-6, with a weak D call TRBD1 (6 bases). Germline V gene data show CDR1 as LNHDA and CDR2 as SQIVND (reference sequence). Trimming left V 5 bases short and J 7 bases short, with 18 bases between. The CDR3 length is 16 residues. CDR3 protein: CASSGDTRTVNSPLHF. CDR3 DNA: TGTGCCAGTAGTGGGGACACACGAACGGTGAATTCACCCCTCCACTTT.

V gene TRBV10-3 combines with J gene TRBJ2-1; the D gene is possibly TRBD2 (6 bases). Trimming left V 0 bases short and J 5 bases short, with 11 bases between. Germline assignment: CDR1 ENHRY and CDR2 SYGVKD. This CDR3 has 15 residues. CDR3 DNA sequence: TGTGCCATCAGTGAGTCGCCTGCGGGACACAATGAGCAGTTCTTC. It yields the protein CAISESPAGHNEQFF.

V and J are TRBV10-1 and TRBJ2-7; D gene unclear. The germline V gene encodes CDR1 WNHNN and CDR2 SYGVQD (reference sequence). V was shortened by 0 bases and J by 7 bases, with 13 bases between the two germline ends. This CDR3 is built from 14 residues. The DNA of the CDR3 is TGCGCCAGCAGTGAGTCGACTTTCCCCATTGAGCAGTACTTC. Protein: CASSESTFPIEQYF.

The genes are TRBV6-1 and TRBJ2-3, with 7 bases aligning to TRBD1. This CDR3 contains 12 residues. J gave up 7 bases and V 6 bases, and 4 bases lay outside the gene matches. Germline lookup yields CDR1 MNHNS and CDR2 SASEGT. CDR3 sequence reads: CASSEQGNTQYF. The CDR3 DNA reads as TGTGCCAGCAGCGAACAGGGGAATACGCAGTATTTT.

This chain joins TRBV30 and TRBJ1-1; 12 nucleotides agree with TRBD1. The germline V gene encodes CDR1 GTSNPN and CDR2 SVGIG (reference sequence). The V gene end was trimmed by 4 bases and the J gene end by 7 bases; junction bases not matched to a gene: 10. The length of the CDR3 is 15 residues. The CDR3 DNA reads TGTGCCTGGAAACGAACCGGGACAGGGGGCGGTGAAGCTTTCTTT. It yields the protein CAWKRTGTGGGEAFF. Based on the CDR3 plus reference TRBV30 and TRBJ1-1, the full variable domain is SQTIHQWPATLVQPVGSPLSLECTVEGTSNPNLYWYRQAAGRGLQLLFYSVGIGQISSEVPQNLSASRPQDRQFILSSKKLLLSDSGFYLCAWKRTGTGGGEAFFGQGTRLTVV.

The V and J genes are TRBV5-1 and TRBJ1-2; the match to TRBD1 covers 7 bases. Germline V gene lookup returns CDR1 SGHRS and CDR2 YFSETQ. J lost 4 bases, V lost 4 bases, and 10 bases had no gene match. The CDR3 is 15 amino acids. CDR3 amino acids: CASSTDRAGSYGYTF. The CDR3, as DNA: TGCGCCAGCAGCACCGACAGGGCCGGCTCCTATGGCTACACCTTC.

The rearrangement joins TRBV20-1 to TRBJ2-5; D is ambiguous. Germline V gene sequence: CDR1 DFQATT, CDR2 SNEGSKA (reference sequence). This CDR3 has 11 residues. Trimming removed 4 bases from V and 2 bases from J, with 5 bases in between. The CDR3 is CSATEQETQYF. Here the CDR3 DNA reads TGCAGTGCTACAGAACAAGAGACCCAGTACTTC.

CDR3 bases: TGCGCCAGCAGCACCACTATTCGAGGGGCAACTAATGAAAAACTGTTTTTT. Its translation is CASSTTIRGATNEKLFF. The V call is TRBV5-1, the J call TRBJ1-4; tentative D call: TRBD1 (5 bases). The germline CDR1 and CDR2 sequences are SGHRS and YFSETQ. The CDR3 totals 17 residues. The V and J ends lost 4 bases and 0 bases respectively, with 16 bases between them. The full variable domain, in which reference TRBV5-1 and TRBJ1-4 provide the parts outside the CDR3, is KAGVTQTPRYLIKTRGQQVTLSCSPISGHRSVSWYQQTPGQGLQFLFEYFSETQRNKGNFPGRFSGRQFSNSRSEMNVSTLELGDSALYLCASSTTIRGATNEKLFFGSGTQLSVL.